The subject of this entry is one T cell receptor beta chain. The data originate from a study of T cell responses to AZD1222 COVID-19 vaccine. Measured with immunoSEQ multiplex PCR; TCRdb has only the in-frame clones, and not every one. The sample includes roughly 120,000 clones, roughly nine tenths of them seen just once. This CDR3 contains 16 residues. Germline CDR1 is SGHAT and CDR2 is FQDESV (reference sequence). After removal of 5 bases from V and 3 bases from J, the junction contained 8 bases not matched to a gene. Sequenced here: peripheral blood, sampled on day 0 of AZD1222 vaccination. The TCR originated in an adult in good health. The chain employs TRBV11-1 and TRBJ2-5; 11 bases align to TRBD2. As DNA, the CDR3 is TGTGCCAGCAGCCCAACTAGCGGGAGATGGGAAGAGACCCAGTACTTC. Protein: CASSPTSGRWEETQYF. The whole variable domain, remainder taken from reference TRBV11-1 and TRBJ2-5, is EAEVAQSPRYKITEKSQAVAFWCDPISGHATLYWYRQILGQGPELLVQFQDESVVDDSQLPKDRFSAERLKGVDSTLKIQPAELGDSAMYLCASSPTSGRWEETQYFGPGTRLLVL.